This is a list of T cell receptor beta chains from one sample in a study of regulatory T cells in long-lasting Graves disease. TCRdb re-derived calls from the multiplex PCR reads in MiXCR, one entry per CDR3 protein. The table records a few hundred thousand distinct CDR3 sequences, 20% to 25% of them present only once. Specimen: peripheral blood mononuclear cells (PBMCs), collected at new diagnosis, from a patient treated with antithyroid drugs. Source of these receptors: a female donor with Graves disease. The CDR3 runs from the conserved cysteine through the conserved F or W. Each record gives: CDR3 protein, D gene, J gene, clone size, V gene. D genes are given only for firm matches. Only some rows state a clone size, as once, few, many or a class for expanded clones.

CDR3: CASSFDAGGYGGKLFF; D: TRBD1; J: TRBJ1-4; size: many; V: TRBV27
CDR3: CASSSSLTRGELFF; D: .; J: TRBJ2-2; size: few; V: TRBV5-6
CDR3: CASSQFGTGQPQHF; D: .; J: TRBJ1-5; size: many; V: TRBV7-2
CDR3: CATSRESWRPKGGEQFF; D: .; J: TRBJ2-1; size: many; V: TRBV15
CDR3: CASSLATSGSGETQYF; D: TRBD2; J: TRBJ2-5; size: few; V: TRBV5-4
CDR3: CASSIGRMDANQPQHF; D: .; J: TRBJ1-5; size: many; V: TRBV19
CDR3: CASSLTSGSGPEQYF; D: .; J: TRBJ2-7; size: many; V: TRBV7-8
CDR3: CASSLSRQGYGGYTF; D: TRBD1; J: TRBJ1-2; size: many; V: TRBV27
CDR3: CASRKEPIGEKLFF; D: .; J: TRBJ1-4; size: many; V: TRBV2
CDR3: CASSLSGTQETQYF; D: .; J: TRBJ2-5; size: many; V: TRBV27
CDR3: CSVDSREQETQYF; D: .; J: TRBJ2-5; size: .; V: TRBV29-1